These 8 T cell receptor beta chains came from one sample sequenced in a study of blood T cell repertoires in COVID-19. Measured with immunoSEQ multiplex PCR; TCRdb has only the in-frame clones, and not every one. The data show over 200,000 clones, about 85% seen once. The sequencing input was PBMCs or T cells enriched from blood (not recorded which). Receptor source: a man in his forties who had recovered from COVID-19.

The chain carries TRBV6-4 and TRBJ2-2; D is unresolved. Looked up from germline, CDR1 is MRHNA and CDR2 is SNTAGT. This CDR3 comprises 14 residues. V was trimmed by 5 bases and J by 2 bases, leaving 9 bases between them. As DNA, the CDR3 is TGTGCCAGCAGTATCACAGAAAACACCGGGGAGCTGTTTTTT. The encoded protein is CASSITENTGELFF.

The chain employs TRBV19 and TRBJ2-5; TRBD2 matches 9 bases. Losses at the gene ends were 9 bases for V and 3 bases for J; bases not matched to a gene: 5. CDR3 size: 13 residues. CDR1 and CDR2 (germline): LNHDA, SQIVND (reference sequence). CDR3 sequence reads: CASQSGRKETQYF. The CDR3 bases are TGTGCCAGCCAGAGCGGGAGGAAAGAGACCCAGTACTTC.

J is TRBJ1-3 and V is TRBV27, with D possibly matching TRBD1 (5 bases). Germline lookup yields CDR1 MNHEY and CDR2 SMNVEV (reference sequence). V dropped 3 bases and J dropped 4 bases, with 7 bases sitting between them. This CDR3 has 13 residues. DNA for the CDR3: TGTGCCAGCAGTTTTGACAGAGGAAACACCATATATTTT. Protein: CASSFDRGNTIYF.

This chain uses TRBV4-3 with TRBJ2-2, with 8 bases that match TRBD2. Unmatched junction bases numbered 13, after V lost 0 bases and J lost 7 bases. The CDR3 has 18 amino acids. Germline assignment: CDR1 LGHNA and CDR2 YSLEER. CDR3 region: CASSQDFETSVLGGELFF. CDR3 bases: TGCGCCAGCAGCCAAGATTTTGAGACTAGCGTCTTAGGCGGGGAGCTGTTTTTT.

The CDR3: CSARTRNTGELFF. The CDR3 region has the DNA TGCAGCGCCCGGACACGCAACACCGGGGAGCTGTTTTTT. V gene TRBV29-1 combines with J gene TRBJ2-2; tentative D call: TRBD1 (5 bases). V was cut by 7 bases and J by 2 bases, with 11 bases left in between. This CDR3 has 13 amino acids. Germline CDR1 and CDR2: SQVTM and ANQGSEA.

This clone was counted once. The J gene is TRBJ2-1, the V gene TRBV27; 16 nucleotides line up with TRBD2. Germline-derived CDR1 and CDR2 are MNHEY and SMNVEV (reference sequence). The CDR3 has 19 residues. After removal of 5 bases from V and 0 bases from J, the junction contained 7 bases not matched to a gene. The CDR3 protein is CASSDGTSGRVSSYNEQFF. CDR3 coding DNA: TGTGCCAGCAGTGACGGGACTAGCGGGAGGGTGAGCTCCTACAATGAGCAGTTCTTC.

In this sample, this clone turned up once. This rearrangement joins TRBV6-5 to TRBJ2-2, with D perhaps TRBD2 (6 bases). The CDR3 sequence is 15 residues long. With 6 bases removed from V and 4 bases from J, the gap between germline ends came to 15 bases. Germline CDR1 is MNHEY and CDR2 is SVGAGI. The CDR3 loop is CASRALAFGTGELFF. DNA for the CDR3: TGTGCCAGCAGGGCGCTAGCGTTTGGCACCGGGGAGCTGTTTTTT.

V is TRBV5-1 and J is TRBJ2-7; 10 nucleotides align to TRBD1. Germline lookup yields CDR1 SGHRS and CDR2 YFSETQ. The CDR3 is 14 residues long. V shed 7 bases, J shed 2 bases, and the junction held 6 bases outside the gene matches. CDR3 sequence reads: CASGMTGGPYEQYF. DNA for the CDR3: TGCGCCAGCGGGATGACAGGGGGCCCCTACGAGCAGTACTTC.